This paragraph covers one T cell receptor (beta chain) sequence. The CDR3 contains 14 residues. Looked up from germline, CDR1 is LGHDT and CDR2 is YNNKEL (reference sequence). V dropped 4 bases and J dropped 0; count of bases not matched to a gene: 3. The data stem from a study of blood T cell repertoires in COVID-19. In the authors' methods: By means of reference gene primer amplification, nucleated cell counts were estimated. Libraries were prepared by immunoSEQ multiplex PCR; TCRdb keeps only in-frame clonotypes and omits some of them. The V and J calls and the clone size are those of that table, but D and trimming were determined from the DNA. The sample gives approximately 110,000 clones, about 90% of which show up once; 0.88% is in the top ten.

Source material: peripheral blood. This clonotype was sampled from a woman aged 50 to 60 with active or convalescent COVID-19. The chain employs TRBV3-1 (or the pseudogene TRBV3-2) and TRBJ2-7, with 7 positions matching TRBD2. CDR3: CASSRGGGSYEQYF. The CDR3 bases are TGTGCCAGCAGCCGGGGCGGGGGCTCCTACGAGCAGTACTTC.